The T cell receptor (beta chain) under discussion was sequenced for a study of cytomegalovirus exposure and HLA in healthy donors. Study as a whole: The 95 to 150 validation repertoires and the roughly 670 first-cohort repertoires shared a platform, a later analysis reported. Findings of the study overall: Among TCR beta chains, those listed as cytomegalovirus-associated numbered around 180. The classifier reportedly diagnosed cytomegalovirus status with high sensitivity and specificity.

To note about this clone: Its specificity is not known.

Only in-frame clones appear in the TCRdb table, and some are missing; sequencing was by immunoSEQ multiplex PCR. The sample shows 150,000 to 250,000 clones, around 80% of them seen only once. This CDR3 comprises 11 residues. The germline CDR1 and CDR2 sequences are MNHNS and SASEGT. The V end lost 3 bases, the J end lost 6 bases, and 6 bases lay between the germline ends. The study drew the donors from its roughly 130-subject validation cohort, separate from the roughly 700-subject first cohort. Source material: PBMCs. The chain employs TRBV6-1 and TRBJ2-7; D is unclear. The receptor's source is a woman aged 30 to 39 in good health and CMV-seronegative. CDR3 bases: TGTGCCAGCAGTGACCCCCTCGAGCAGTACTTC. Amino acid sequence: CASSDPLEQYF.